This TCR beta chain originates from a study of blood T cell repertoires in COVID-19. Whole-study context: Italy, Spain and the United States were the sources of the convalescent and acute COVID-19 samples. PBMCs, B-cell-depleted T cells, or T cells were the source of the cDNA or gDNA that made up the material.

Germline assignment: CDR1 KGHDR and CDR2 SFDVKD. This CDR3 is 12 amino acids long. This clone appeared once. Mismatch with germline at one junction end may stem from a read error. In the study's own analysis: Amplified reference gene primers provided the basis for estimating nucleated cell counts. Some clones are missing from TCRdb's copy, which holds only in-frame ones; the method was immunoSEQ multiplex PCR. V and J calls and clone size follow that table, whereas D and trimming were derived from the DNA. The sample yields roughly 160,000 clones, 86% seen once. Input material: peripheral blood. The receptor was isolated from a man between 18 and 35 years old with acute or convalescent COVID-19. J is TRBJ1-2 and V is TRBV24-1; TRBD1 matches 7 bases. CDR3 DNA sequence: TGTGCCGCCAGTGATCACTGGACAGGCTTATACTTC. It yields the protein CAASDHWTGLYF.